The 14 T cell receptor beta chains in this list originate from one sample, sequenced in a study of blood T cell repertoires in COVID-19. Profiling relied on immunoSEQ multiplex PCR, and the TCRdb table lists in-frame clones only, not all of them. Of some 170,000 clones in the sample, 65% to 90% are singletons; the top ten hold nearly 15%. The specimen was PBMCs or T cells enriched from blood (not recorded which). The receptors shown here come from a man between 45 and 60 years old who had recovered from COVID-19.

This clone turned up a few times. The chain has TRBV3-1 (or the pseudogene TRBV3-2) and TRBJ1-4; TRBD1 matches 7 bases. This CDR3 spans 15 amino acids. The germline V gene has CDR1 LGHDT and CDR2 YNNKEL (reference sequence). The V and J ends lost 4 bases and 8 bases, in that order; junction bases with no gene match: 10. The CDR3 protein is CASSPPTGRKEKLFF. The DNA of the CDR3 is TGTGCCAGCAGCCCTCCGACAGGGCGGAAGGAAAAACTGTTTTTT.

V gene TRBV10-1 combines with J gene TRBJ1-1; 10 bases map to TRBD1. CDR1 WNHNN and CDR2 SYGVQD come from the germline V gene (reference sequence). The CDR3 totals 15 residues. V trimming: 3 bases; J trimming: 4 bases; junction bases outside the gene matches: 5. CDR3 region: CASSEPGQGTTEAFF. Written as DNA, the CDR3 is TGCGCCAGCAGTGAACCGGGACAGGGGACCACTGAAGCTTTCTTT.

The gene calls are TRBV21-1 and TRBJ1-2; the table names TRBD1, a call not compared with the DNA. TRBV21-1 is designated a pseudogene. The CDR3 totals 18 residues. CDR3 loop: CASPPRGTGGVIGYGYTF. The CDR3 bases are TGTGCCAGCCCCCCCCGTGGGACAGGGGGCGTAATAGGCTATGGCTACACCTTC.

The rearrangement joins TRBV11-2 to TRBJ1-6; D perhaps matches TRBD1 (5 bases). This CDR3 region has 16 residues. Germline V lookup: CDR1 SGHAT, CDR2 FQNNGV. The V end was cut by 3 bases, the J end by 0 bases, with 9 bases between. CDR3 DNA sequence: TGTGCCAGCAGCTTGGGAGGGGCCTCCTATAATTCACCCCTCCACTTT. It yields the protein CASSLGGASYNSPLHF.

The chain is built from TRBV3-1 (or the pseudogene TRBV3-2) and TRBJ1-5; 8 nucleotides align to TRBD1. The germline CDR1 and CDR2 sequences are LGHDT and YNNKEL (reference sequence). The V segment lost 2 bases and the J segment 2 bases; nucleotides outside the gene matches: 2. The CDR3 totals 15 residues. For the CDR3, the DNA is TGTGCCAGCAGCCAACCGGGACAGGGCAATCAGCCCCAGCATTTT. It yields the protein CASSQPGQGNQPQHF.

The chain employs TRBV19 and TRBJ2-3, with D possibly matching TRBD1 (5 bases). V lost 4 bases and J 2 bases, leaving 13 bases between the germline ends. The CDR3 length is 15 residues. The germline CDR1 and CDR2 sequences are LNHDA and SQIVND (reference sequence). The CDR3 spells CASSSQGEITDTQYF. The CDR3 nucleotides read TGTGCCAGTAGTAGTCAGGGTGAAATCACAGATACGCAGTATTTT.

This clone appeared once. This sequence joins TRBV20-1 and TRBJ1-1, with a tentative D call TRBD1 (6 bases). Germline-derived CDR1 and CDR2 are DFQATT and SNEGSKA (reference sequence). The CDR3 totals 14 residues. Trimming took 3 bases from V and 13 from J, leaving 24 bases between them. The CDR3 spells CSASFPGSGEKVFF. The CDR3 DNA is TGCAGTGCTAGTTTTCCCGGGTCAGGGGAGAAGGTTTTCTTT.

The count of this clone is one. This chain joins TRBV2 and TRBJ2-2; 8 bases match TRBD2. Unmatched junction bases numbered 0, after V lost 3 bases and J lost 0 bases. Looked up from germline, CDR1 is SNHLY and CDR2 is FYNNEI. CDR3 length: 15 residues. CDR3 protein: CASSEGLANTGELFF. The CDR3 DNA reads TGTGCCAGCAGTGAGGGACTAGCGAACACCGGGGAGCTGTTTTTT.

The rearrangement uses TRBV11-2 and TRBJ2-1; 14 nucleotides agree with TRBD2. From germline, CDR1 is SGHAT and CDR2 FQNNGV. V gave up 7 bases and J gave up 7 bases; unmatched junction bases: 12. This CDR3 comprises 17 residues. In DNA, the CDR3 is TGTGCCAGCACCGCCGTGTGGACTAGCGGGGGGCGAAATGAGCAGTTCTTC. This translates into CASTAVWTSGGRNEQFF.

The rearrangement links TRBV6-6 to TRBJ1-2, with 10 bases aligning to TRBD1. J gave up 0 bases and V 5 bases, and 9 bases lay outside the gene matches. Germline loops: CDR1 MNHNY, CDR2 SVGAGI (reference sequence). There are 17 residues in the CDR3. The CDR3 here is CASSLRDRGTSNYGYTF. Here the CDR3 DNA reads TGTGCCAGCAGTCTCCGGGACAGGGGAACTTCTAACTATGGCTACACCTTC.

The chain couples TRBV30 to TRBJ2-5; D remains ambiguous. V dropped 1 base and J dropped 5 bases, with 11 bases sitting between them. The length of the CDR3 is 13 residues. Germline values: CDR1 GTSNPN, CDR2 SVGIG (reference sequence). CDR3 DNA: TGTGCCTGGAGTGGGTCGATGGGCGAGACCCAGTACTTC. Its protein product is CAWSGSMGETQYF.

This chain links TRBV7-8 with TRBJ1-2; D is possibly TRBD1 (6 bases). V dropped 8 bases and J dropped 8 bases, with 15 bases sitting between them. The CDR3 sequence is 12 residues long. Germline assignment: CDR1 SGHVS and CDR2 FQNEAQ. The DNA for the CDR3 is TGTGCCAGCTCCAGAGCAGGGGACGGCTACACCTTC. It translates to CASSRAGDGYTF.

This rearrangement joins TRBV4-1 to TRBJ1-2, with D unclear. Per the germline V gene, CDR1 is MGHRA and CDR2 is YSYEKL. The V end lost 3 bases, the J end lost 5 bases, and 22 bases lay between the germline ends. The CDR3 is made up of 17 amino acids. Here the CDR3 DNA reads TGCGCCAGCAGCCAGGTGTCGACCCCCGAGGGCCGGTATGGCTACACCTTC. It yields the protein CASSQVSTPEGRYGYTF.

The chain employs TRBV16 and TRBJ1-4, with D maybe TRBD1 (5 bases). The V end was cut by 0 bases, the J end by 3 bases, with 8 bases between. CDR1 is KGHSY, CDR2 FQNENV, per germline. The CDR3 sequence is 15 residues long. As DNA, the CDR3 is TGTGCCAGCAGCCAATCCCGGGGGGCTAATGAAAAACTGTTTTTT. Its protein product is CASSQSRGANEKLFF.